This entry is about one TCR beta chain. Its antigen is unknown. The data derive from a study of cytomegalovirus exposure and HLA in healthy donors. J was trimmed by 0 bases and V by 3 bases; bases with no gene match: 4. The CDR3 covers 16 residues. CDR1 is KGHSH and CDR2 is LQKENI in the germline V gene. Whole-study findings and limits: Researchers counted about 150 TCR beta chains as cytomegalovirus-associated. Many donors carried some public TCRs, although rarity characterized most TCR sequences. Among immune exposure information, only CMV serostatus was available. Roughly uniform depth of sequencing across donors was assumed in presence/absence analyses.

PCR amplification relied on 60 Vbeta primers (plus 13 Jbeta primers). Profiling relied on immunoSEQ multiplex PCR, and the TCRdb table lists in-frame clones only, not all of them. The data show 100,000 to 150,000 clones, with 75% to 80% seen just once and approximately 0.86% held by the top ten. V usage is TRBV18 and J usage is TRBJ2-2; 7 bases are a match to TRBD1. This TCR was sampled from a woman in her sixties in good health and CMV-seronegative. Specimen: PBMCs. The chain's CDR3 is CASSPGQVSNTGELFF. Here the CDR3 DNA reads TGTGCCAGCTCACCTGGACAGGTCTCGAACACCGGGGAGCTGTTTTTT.